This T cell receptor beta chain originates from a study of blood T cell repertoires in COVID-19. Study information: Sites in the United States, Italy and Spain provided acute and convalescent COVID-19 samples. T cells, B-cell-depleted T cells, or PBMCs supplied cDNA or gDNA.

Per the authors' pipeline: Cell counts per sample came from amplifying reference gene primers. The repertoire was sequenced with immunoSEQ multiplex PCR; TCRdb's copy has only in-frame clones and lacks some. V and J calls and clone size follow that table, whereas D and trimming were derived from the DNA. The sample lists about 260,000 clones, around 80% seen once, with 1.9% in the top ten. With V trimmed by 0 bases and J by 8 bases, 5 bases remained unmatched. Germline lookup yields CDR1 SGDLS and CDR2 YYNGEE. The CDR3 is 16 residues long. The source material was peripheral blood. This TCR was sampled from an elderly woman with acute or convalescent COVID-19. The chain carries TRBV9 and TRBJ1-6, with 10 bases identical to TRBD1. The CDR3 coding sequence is TGTGCCAGCAGCGTAGGACAGGGGGCGATGGATTCACCCCTCCACTTT. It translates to CASSVGQGAMDSPLHF.